This T cell receptor (beta chain) is from a study of cytotoxic CD8 clonotypes in ibrutinib-treated CLL. Sequencing was performed with immunoSEQ multiplex PCR; in TCRdb, only in-frame clones are kept and a portion is missing. The data contain 190,000 or so clones, about two thirds of them singletons. Trimming cost V 2 bases and J 1 base; bases outside gene matches: 5. Germline V gives CDR1 MNHNS, CDR2 SASEGT. The CDR3 runs 15 residues. This clone was observed a few times. This TCR derives from a human donor with chronic lymphocytic leukemia. Sequenced material: PBMCs, taken after 24 months of ibrutinib treatment. The rearrangement uses TRBV6-1 and TRBJ2-7, with 7 bases fitting TRBD2. The CDR3 coding sequence is TGTGCCAGCAGTGAAACTGTGGGGGGGTCCTACGAGCAGTACTTC. The encoded protein is CASSETVGGSYEQYF.